The 28 T cell receptor beta chains below were found in one sample sequenced in a study of identical twins (dated by TCRdb to the mid-2010s). The library was made by 5' RACE. Sequenced on an Illumina HiSeq 2000. The raw public reads went through TCRdb reprocessing: fastp at Q25, MiXCR clone calling, in-frame beta chains kept. Identical CDR3 protein sequences are pooled into one entry, listed with their most common genes and DNA. For this sample there are approximately 500,000 distinct CDR3 sequences; 12% to 15% appear just once. The ten largest clones represent nearly 0.45% of the sample. This sample was also put to use in a study of yellow fever vaccine responses in identical twins.

The sequenced sample was CD4+ T cells sorted from blood. The receptors stem from a woman in her late teens or twenties in good health.

The chain carries TRBV5-1 and TRBJ2-7; 12 nucleotides match TRBD1. Germline-derived CDR1 and CDR2 are SGHRS and YFSETQ. The CDR3 is 14 amino acids. The V segment lost 4 bases and the J segment 2 bases; nucleotides outside the gene matches: 1. The DNA for the CDR3 is TGCGCCAGCAGCGGGACAGGGGGCACCTACGAGCAGTACTTC. Translated: CASSGTGGTYEQYF.

There are many counts of this clonotype. The genes are TRBV12-3 or TRBV12-4 and TRBJ2-2, with a tentative D call TRBD1 (5 bases). The CDR3 contains 15 residues. With 4 bases removed from V and 1 base from J, the gap between germline ends came to 10 bases. The CDR3 nucleotides are TGTGCCAGCAGTTCCAGGGTAGAGAACACCGGGGAGCTGTTTTTT. Amino acid sequence: CASSSRVENTGELFF.

This clonotype came up a few times. This sequence joins TRBV12-3 or TRBV12-4 and TRBJ2-4; D call uncertain. Between the trimmed V and J ends, which lost 3 bases and 0 bases, there was a span of 15 bases. The length of the CDR3 is 17 residues. The CDR3 here is CASSLEVGATAKNIQYF. The CDR3, as DNA: TGTGCCAGCAGTTTGGAAGTAGGAGCTACAGCCAAAAACATTCAGTACTTC.

This clonotype was observed a handful of times. V usage is TRBV2 and J usage is TRBJ2-1; 13 bases are a match to TRBD2. Germline V gives CDR1 SNHLY, CDR2 FYNNEI. This CDR3 comprises 16 residues. V shed 6 bases, J shed 7 bases, and the junction held 9 bases outside the gene matches. This CDR3 is CASRERLAGGLNEQFF. CDR3 DNA sequence: TGTGCCAGCAGGGAAAGACTAGCGGGAGGCCTGAATGAGCAGTTCTTC.

This clonotype was picked up a small number of times. This chain links TRBV11-2 with TRBJ2-7; tentatively, D is TRBD1 (5 bases). Germline loops: CDR1 SGHAT, CDR2 FQNNGV. Trimming shortened V by 3 bases and J by 2 bases, and 8 bases separated the two germline ends. This CDR3 comprises 13 residues. In DNA, the CDR3 is TGTGCCAGCAGCTTTGGGGCTGCCTACGAGCAGTACGTC. This gives the protein CASSFGAAYEQYV.

This sequence joins TRBV10-3 and TRBJ2-3, with 9 bases identical to TRBD2. Germline V gene lookup returns CDR1 ENHRY and CDR2 SYGVKD. The CDR3 is 17 amino acids. Unmatched junction bases numbered 18, after V lost 8 bases and J lost 6 bases. CDR3 DNA: TGTGCCATCGGCCCAGGCCCCGGGGGTAGCGGGAGCGATACGCAGTATTTT. This sequence encodes CAIGPGPGGSGSDTQYF.

This chain uses TRBV10-3 with TRBJ2-7; D possibly corresponds to TRBD2 (5 bases). Looked up from germline, CDR1 is ENHRY and CDR2 is SYGVKD. The CDR3 spans 12 residues. Trimming pared 5 bases from V and 0 bases from J, leaving 5 bases between. CDR3 DNA: TGTGCCATCAGTCGGGACTCCTACGAGCAGTACGTC. It translates to CAISRDSYEQYV.

This clonotype was counted a few times. CDR3 DNA sequence: TGTGCCAGCAGCTTAGTAGGAGGGAGGGCCGTTGGGGATACGCAGTATTTT. Its translation: CASSLVGGRAVGDTQYF. This sequence joins TRBV11-2 and TRBJ2-3; 7 bases agree with TRBD2. The V gene's germline CDR1 is SGHAT and CDR2 FQNNGV. The V gene end was trimmed by 1 base and the J gene end by 6 bases; junction bases not matched to a gene: 13. This CDR3 is 17 amino acids long.

This clonotype was observed a handful of times. This chain links TRBV6-6 with TRBJ2-2; the D is unclear. CDR3 length: 13 amino acids. Germline-derived CDR1 and CDR2 are MNHNY and SVGAGI (reference sequence). V lost 1 base, J lost 4 bases, and 4 bases lay in between. The CDR3 protein is CASSYLATGELFF. The CDR3 region has the DNA TGTGCCAGCAGTTACTTGGCCACCGGGGAGCTGTTTTTT.

This clonotype occurred a few times. This rearrangement joins TRBV24-1 to TRBJ2-1; perhaps TRBD1 as D (5 bases). Trimming pared 4 bases from V and 8 bases from J, leaving 26 bases between. CDR1 is KGHDR and CDR2 is SFDVKD in the germline V gene. The CDR3 is 18 residues long. The CDR3 protein is CATSDPPPTGHHNDEQFF. Written as DNA, the CDR3 is TGTGCCACCAGTGACCCGCCCCCAACAGGCCATCACAATGATGAGCAGTTCTTC.

This chain joins TRBV29-1 and TRBJ1-1; D gene ambiguous. Trimming stripped 4 bases from V and 7 bases from J, with 16 bases between. This CDR3 comprises 13 residues. Germline V gene lookup returns CDR1 SQVTM and CDR2 ANQGSEA. The CDR3 DNA follows: TGCAGCGTTGTGGCCCTTATGGCGGGTGAAGCTTTCTTT. Amino acid sequence: CSVVALMAGEAFF.

This clonotype was found once. The chain combines TRBV3-1 with TRBJ2-2; D perhaps matches TRBD2 (5 bases). CDR3 length: 16 residues. Germline V CDR1 and CDR2: LGHDT, YNNKEL (reference sequence). V lost 3 bases to trimming and J lost 4 bases, with 15 bases between them. The CDR3 DNA reads TGTGCCAGCAGCCACTACGGCTTGGGGAGCACCGGGGAGCTGTTTTTT. Translation: CASSHYGLGSTGELFF.

V gene TRBV28 combines with J gene TRBJ1-4; no definite D call. Trimming took 4 bases from V and 3 from J, leaving 12 bases between them. This CDR3 comprises 15 residues. Germline CDR1 and CDR2: MDHEN and SYDVKM. DNA for the CDR3: TGTGCCAGCAGTTCTTCAGGTACTGCTAATGAAAAACTGTTTTTT. Its protein is CASSSSGTANEKLFF.

This clonotype showed up just a few times. The V gene is TRBV28, the J gene TRBJ1-5; D might be TRBD1 (5 bases). The V gene lost 3 bases and the J gene lost 4 bases, with 13 bases spanning the gap. Per the germline V gene, CDR1 is MDHEN and CDR2 is SYDVKM. The CDR3 loop spans 15 amino acids. The CDR3 sequence: CASSLYGGENQPQHF. CDR3 in DNA: TGTGCCAGCAGTTTGTATGGGGGAGAAAATCAGCCCCAGCATTTT.

This clonotype turned up a few times. The CDR3 DNA reads as TGTGCCACCAGTGATGCCGGGACAGGGAGGAGGCAGGACAATGAGCAGTTCTTC. Residues: CATSDAGTGRRQDNEQFF. The chain uses TRBV24-1 and TRBJ2-1; 9 nucleotides match TRBD1. The CDR3 totals 18 residues. Germline V CDR1 and CDR2: KGHDR, SFDVKD. V shed 3 bases, J shed 5 bases, and the junction held 13 bases outside the gene matches.

The J gene is TRBJ1-4, the V gene TRBV20-1; 7 bases align to TRBD1. The CDR3 extends over 13 amino acids. V gave up 3 bases and J gave up 5 bases; unmatched junction bases: 3. Germline CDR1 and CDR2: DFQATT and SNEGSKA (reference sequence). The CDR3 DNA follows: TGCAGTGCTAGGGGACAGCCGAATGAAAAACTGTTTTTT. Translated: CSARGQPNEKLFF.

The J gene is TRBJ2-1, the V gene TRBV3-1, with TRBD2 as a possible D gene (6 bases). Trimming removed 4 bases at V and 10 bases at J, with 26 bases between. Germline V gene data show CDR1 as LGHDT and CDR2 as YNNKEL (reference sequence). The CDR3 is made up of 17 amino acids. The CDR3 spells CASSPEGGTTLPVEQFF. In DNA form, the CDR3 reads TGTGCCAGCAGCCCAGAGGGCGGGACCACCCTGCCCGTGGAGCAGTTCTTC.

Only a few counts were recorded for this clonotype. The V gene is TRBV28, the J gene TRBJ2-1; D uncertain. This CDR3 comprises 13 residues. In germline, CDR1 is MDHEN, CDR2 SYDVKM. Trimming pared 5 bases from V and 6 bases from J, leaving 11 bases between. The CDR3 here is CASSSRLGNEQFF. CDR3 nucleotides: TGTGCCAGCAGTAGCAGGTTAGGCAATGAGCAGTTCTTC.

This clonotype occurred a few times. The chain links TRBV15 to TRBJ2-1; maybe TRBD2 (6 bases). The CDR3 spans 12 residues. Germline V gene sequence: CDR1 LNHNV, CDR2 YYDKDF (reference sequence). V was cut by 0 bases and J by 10 bases, with 7 bases left in between. CDR3 sequence reads: CATSRDGGEQFF. CDR3 DNA: TGTGCCACCAGCAGAGATGGGGGGGAGCAGTTCTTC. Looking up the rest from reference TRBV15 and TRBJ2-1 gives the full variable domain: DAMVIQNPRYQVTQFGKPVTLSCSQTLNHNVMYWYQQKSSQAPKLLFHYYDKDFNNEADTPDNFQSRRPNTSFCFLDIRSPGLGDTAMYLCATSRDGGEQFFGPGTRLTVL.

J is TRBJ1-6 and V is TRBV10-3; the match to TRBD1 covers 10 bases. Germline V gene sequence: CDR1 ENHRY, CDR2 SYGVKD. This CDR3 is 17 amino acids long. V trimming: 5 bases; J trimming: 5 bases; junction bases outside the gene matches: 9. The CDR3 protein is CAISQYRDRGNNSPLHF. CDR3 coding DNA: TGTGCCATCAGTCAATACCGGGACAGGGGAAATAATTCACCCCTCCACTTT.

This clonotype has only a few counts. The V and J genes are TRBV4-1 and TRBJ2-5; 7 bases align to TRBD2. Germline V gene lookup returns CDR1 MGHRA and CDR2 YSYEKL. The CDR3 is 16 residues long. Losses at the gene ends were 0 bases for V and 5 bases for J; bases not matched to a gene: 9. For the CDR3, the DNA is TGCGCCAGCAGCCAAGAAAGGAGGGAGGGCCTGGAGACCCAGTACTTC. This translates into CASSQERREGLETQYF.

This clonotype was counted only a few times. This chain links TRBV5-1 with TRBJ1-4; 7 bases are a match to TRBD1. The CDR3 runs to 15 residues. Trimming at V came to 4 bases and at J to 4 bases, leaving 7 bases not matched to a gene. Per the germline V gene, CDR1 is SGHRS and CDR2 is YFSETQ. DNA for the CDR3: TGCGCCAGCAGCCCCTCGACAGGGTATAATGAAAAACTGTTTTTT. Translation gives CASSPSTGYNEKLFF. The full variable domain, in which reference TRBV5-1 and TRBJ1-4 provide the parts outside the CDR3, is KAGVTQTPRYLIKTRGQQVTLSCSPISGHRSVSWYQQTPGQGLQFLFEYFSETQRNKGNFPGRFSGRQFSNSRSEMNVSTLELGDSALYLCASSPSTGYNEKLFFGSGTQLSVL.

V gene TRBV11-2 combines with J gene TRBJ2-7; TRBD2 matches at 10 bases. The germline CDR1 and CDR2 sequences are SGHAT and FQNNGV. The CDR3 is made up of 14 amino acids. The V gene end was trimmed by 5 bases and the J gene end by 4 bases; junction bases not matched to a gene: 5. The CDR3 nucleotides read TGTGCCAGCAGCCGAGGACTAGCGGAGTACGAGCAGTACGTC. Its translation is CASSRGLAEYEQYV.

The sample holds a few counts of this clonotype. This chain links TRBV12-3 or TRBV12-4 with TRBJ2-2; 13 nucleotides line up with TRBD2. CDR3 length: 16 residues. V shed 6 bases and J 8 bases; nucleotides not matched to a gene: 9. The DNA for the CDR3 is TGTGCCAGCAGCGCCCCGACTAGCGGGAGGCGGGGGGAGCTGTTTTTT. Protein sequence: CASSAPTSGRRGELFF.

V gene TRBV2 combines with J gene TRBJ2-7, with 7 bases lining up with TRBD1. This CDR3 contains 14 residues. V lost 7 bases to trimming and J lost 1 base; unmatched junction nucleotides: 7. The germline V gene has CDR1 SNHLY and CDR2 FYNNEI. CDR3 in DNA: TGTGCCAGCATCGAAACGGGACAGTCCTACGAGCAGTACTTC. This codes for CASIETGQSYEQYF.

This clonotype was picked up a small number of times. This chain uses TRBV6-5 with TRBJ1-6, with D unclear. CDR1 and CDR2 from the germline V gene are MNHEY and SVGAGI. The CDR3 totals 12 residues. Trimming shortened V by 1 base and J by 9 bases, and 4 bases separated the two germline ends. In nucleotides, the CDR3 is TGTGCCAGCAGTTACTACGGTTCACCCCTCCACTTT. It codes for CASSYYGSPLHF.

The J gene is TRBJ1-2, the V gene TRBV20-1, with D uncertain. CDR1 and CDR2 (germline): DFQATT, SNEGSKA (reference sequence). V lost 3 bases and J lost 4, with 12 bases in between. CDR3 length equals 13 residues. In DNA, the CDR3 is TGCAGTGCTAGGACTCCTGCCGGCTATGGCTACACCTTC. This sequence encodes CSARTPAGYGYTF.

This clonotype was found a few times. The chain couples TRBV6-4 to TRBJ2-3; no definite D call. Germline assignment: CDR1 MRHNA and CDR2 SNTAGT. V shed 6 bases and J shed 4 bases, with 17 bases lying between them. This CDR3 region has 15 residues. CDR3 bases: TGTGCCAGCAGGGCGACCAGTCTGGGCGCAGATACGCAGTATTTT. It encodes CASRATSLGADTQYF.